Listed below are T cell receptor beta chains from one sample, sequenced in a study of blood T cell repertoires in COVID-19. TCRdb's table, derived via immunoSEQ multiplex PCR, lists solely in-frame clones and lacks some. The data show about 160,000 clones, around 82% seen once. What was sequenced was peripheral blood. These TCRs come from a woman in her thirties or forties with COVID-19, enrolled during active disease. CDR3s include the opening cysteine and the closing phenylalanine or tryptophan.

j_call	v_call	cdr3_aa
TRBJ1-2	TRBV15	CATSRDRVTGGAFTF
TRBJ1-5	TRBV4-1	CASSQDQRGQPQHF
TRBJ2-1	TRBV7-2	CASSTAGGSYNEQFF
TRBJ2-1	TRBV19	CASSMGGTNNEQFF
TRBJ2-5	TRBV2	CASSASAYQETQYF
TRBJ1-2	TRBV9	CASSVGTANYGYTF
TRBJ2-7	TRBV5-1	CASSPWLAGTPTYEQYF
TRBJ1-2	TRBV6-1	CASSDAYNYGYTF
TRBJ1-6	TRBV28	CASSLGGTGGSPLHF
TRBJ1-1	TRBV7-9	CASISGTGSYTEAFF
TRBJ2-7	TRBV7-3	CASSLCRALAEYLRKEQYF
TRBJ1-3	TRBV4-1	CASSQDPHGHSGNTIYF
TRBJ1-1	TRBV10-3	CAIRGTGREAFF
TRBJ2-5	TRBV28	CASSFFGRGGETQYF
TRBJ2-1	TRBV9	CASSVVGLAFLSSYNEQFF
TRBJ1-2	TRBV10-3	CAISGGGLSYGYTF
TRBJ2-3	TRBV2	CASTTSTRTDTQYF
TRBJ1-2	TRBV9	CASSPRTGPLYGYTF
TRBJ2-3	TRBV3-1/TRBV3-2	CASSPLTSPTDTQYF
TRBJ2-3	TRBV27	CASRTHTVTDTQYF
TRBJ2-2	TRBV5-4	CASSWEGRAGELFF
TRBJ2-2	TRBV7-8	CASSSGSGELFF
TRBJ2-1	TRBV14	CASSQETSGSNEQFF
TRBJ2-3	TRBV7-6	CATTSAGDSDTQYF
TRBJ1-1	TRBV7-6	CASSLAPGTEAFF
TRBJ2-1	TRBV28	CASMVRSSYNEQFF
TRBJ2-2	TRBV7-6	CASSPIIAGGMIANTGELFF
TRBJ2-5	TRBV15	CATSTRQGGETQYF
TRBJ1-6	TRBV27	CASSLRGPLHF
TRBJ2-2	TRBV19	CAAGLAGVTGELFF
TRBJ2-3	TRBV7-3	CASSRSGGSTDTQYF
TRBJ2-2	TRBV11-3	CASSLIYTGELFF
TRBJ1-2	TRBV4-1	CASSPQMTGKGVGYTF
TRBJ2-1	TRBV25-1	CASRDSNEQFF
TRBJ2-2	TRBV29-1	CSVAGLAGGPDTGELFF
TRBJ2-1	TRBV5-6	CASSRPGGYNEQFF
TRBJ1-4	TRBV30	CAWSVREKLFF
TRBJ1-2	TRBV6-5	CASRPTVGGLYGYTF
TRBJ2-5	TRBV2	CASSKSGGARGKQETQYF
TRBJ2-1	TRBV19	CASSSGRDYNEQFF
TRBJ2-1	TRBV6-1	CASSESSGRFSNEGNEQFF
TRBJ1-2	TRBV9	CASSTHRGQGGYTF
TRBJ2-3	TRBV10-1	CASRDRLGPQYF
TRBJ2-2	TRBV4-1	CASSLGQGPGELFF
TRBJ2-1	TRBV7-3	CASSQGGVTYNEQFF
TRBJ1-1	TRBV30	CAWKYIKGEAFF
TRBJ2-1	TRBV28	CASRPIGAAGGDEQFF
TRBJ2-1	TRBV7-9	CASSLITSEFF
TRBJ2-5	TRBV5-5	CASNDPGLRETQYF
TRBJ2-3	TRBV9	CASSIGTASSTDTQYF
TRBJ2-2	TRBV3-1/TRBV3-2	CASSQGYRPTGELFF
TRBJ1-1	TRBV19	CASGTTGFSSEAFF
TRBJ2-1	TRBV2	CASRPGMTSGGLNEQFF
TRBJ1-2	TRBV7-3	CASSLIPGRRGNGYTF
TRBJ2-3	TRBV27	CASSTRGASTDTQYF
TRBJ2-7	TRBV29-1	CSVEPDRGYEQYF